Reported below is one T cell receptor (beta chain). Its antigen remains unidentified. Trimming took 4 bases from V and 4 from J, leaving 10 bases between them. The CDR3 totals 13 residues. Profiling relied on immunoSEQ multiplex PCR, and the TCRdb table lists in-frame clones only, not all of them. Among 64,000 or so clones listed, around 80% were seen once. Before any sequencing was done, the ViraFEST assay used viral peptide pools to expand antigen-specific CD4+ T cells. Following culture for roughly 10 days, CD4+ T cells were isolated. Participants completed two doses of the BNT162b2 or mRNA-1273 vaccine. Cultivation was performed at approximately 2.1 million PBMC per well with roughly 10 IU/ml IL-2 and roughly 9.9 ug/ml peptides added. The sample comes from a study of vaccination effects on CD4 cells after COVID-19. Study observations and caveats: Clones arising from infection and from vaccination showed marked clonal contraction late after vaccination. Cross-reaction with common cold coronaviruses was seen in only 1 of 255 vaccine-induced clones from healthy vaccinees.

The receptor was derived from a human donor who received a COVID-19 vaccine. Sequencing used CD4+ T cells from PBMCs cultured with HCoV-OC43 spike peptides, obtained after COVID-19 vaccination. The subset here: HCoV-OC43 spike overlapping peptide pool stimulation. The chain employs TRBV12-3 or TRBV12-4 and TRBJ1-2; possibly TRBD1 for D (5 bases). CDR3 nucleotides: TGTGCCAGCAGTTCGAGGGACCTCTATGGCTACACCTTC. The encoded protein is CASSSRDLYGYTF.